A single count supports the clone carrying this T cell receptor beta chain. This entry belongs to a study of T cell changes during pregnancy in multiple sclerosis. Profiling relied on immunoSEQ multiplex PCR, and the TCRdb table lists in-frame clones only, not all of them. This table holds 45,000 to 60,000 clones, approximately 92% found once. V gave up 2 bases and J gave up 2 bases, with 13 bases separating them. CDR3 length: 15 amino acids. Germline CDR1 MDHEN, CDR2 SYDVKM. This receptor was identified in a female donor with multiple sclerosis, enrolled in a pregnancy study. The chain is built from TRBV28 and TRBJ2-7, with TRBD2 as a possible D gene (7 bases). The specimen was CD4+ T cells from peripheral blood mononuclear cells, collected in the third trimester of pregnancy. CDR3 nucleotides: TGTGCCAGCAGTTTAGGACTAGGGGGGCCCTACGAGCAGTACTTC. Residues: CASSLGLGGPYEQYF.